Listed below are T cell receptor beta chains from one sample, sequenced in a study of shared clonotypes between healthy human individuals. The table came from immunoSEQ multiplex PCR; TCRdb's copy has only in-frame clones and leaves some out. The sample yields 2.5 million or so clones, approximately 92% seen once. The specimen sequenced was naive CD4+ T cells sorted from blood. All receptors come from a man aged 18-30 years in good health. Both conserved end residues are part of each CDR3. A D gene is named only where the DNA matches it firmly.

v_gene	d_gene	j_gene	CDR3aa
TRBV2	TRBD2	TRBJ2-1	CASSGNSGSNEQFF
TRBV13	.	TRBJ1-3	CASSQGGVAGNTIYF
TRBV29-1	.	TRBJ2-5	CSVEAGSETQYF
TRBV20-1	.	TRBJ2-1	CSALNINEQFF
TRBV7-8	.	TRBJ1-2	CASSFRDKANYGYTF
TRBV2	.	TRBJ1-1	CASAGERNTEAFF
TRBV7-9	.	TRBJ1-4	CASSLVRGANEKLFF
TRBV10-3	TRBD1	TRBJ1-1	CAISLGQAGTEAFF
TRBV7-8	.	TRBJ2-5	CASSLAGLLRETQYF
TRBV11-2	.	TRBJ1-5	CASSSRRPAPNQPQHF
TRBV4-2	.	TRBJ2-1	CASSHGERREQFF
TRBV10-3	.	TRBJ1-2	CAISGTGTSSGYTF
TRBV6-4	.	TRBJ2-2	CASSEVPGELFF
TRBV7-2	TRBD1	TRBJ1-2	CASSLTGQGNYGYTF
TRBV29-1	TRBD1	TRBJ1-3	CSVEDWTGPGNTIYF
TRBV2	TRBD2	TRBJ2-5	CASRRETQETQYF
TRBV5-1	.	TRBJ2-1	CASSLAETYNEQFF